This T cell receptor (beta chain) comes out of a study of OX40 agonist ivuxolimab in advanced cancers. Across the study: Six ivuxolimab dose levels, 0.01 to 10 mg/kg, were given intravenously every 2 weeks. Each dose-escalation patient presented with hepatocellular carcinoma, melanoma, renal cell or head and neck cancer.

This clone was observed a single time. Patients had blood sampled at baseline and again on cycle 4 day 1 and cycle 7 day 1. Sequenced by immunoSEQ multiplex PCR; TCRdb stores in-frame clones only, minus some. The sample comprises almost 80,000 clones, under 85% of which are singletons, and around 0.44% rests with the top ten. In germline, CDR1 is SEHNR, CDR2 FQNEAQ (reference sequence). Trimming took 6 bases from V and 3 from J; bases not matched to a gene: 15. This CDR3 contains 17 residues. This sequence joins TRBV7-9 and TRBJ2-3, with TRBD1 matching over 7 bases. This clonotype was obtained from an adult with an advanced solid tumor such as melanoma, head and neck, liver or kidney cancer. Specimen: CD4+ or CD8+ T cells sorted from blood, collected in a trial of the OX40 agonist ivuxolimab. CDR3 in DNA: TGTGCCAGCAGACCGATCCTACAGGGGAGTGATACAGATACGCAGTATTTT. Encoded protein: CASRPILQGSDTDTQYF.